The rows below give T cell receptor beta chains drawn from one sample of a study of blood T cells in healthy people across ages. In TCRdb, the 5' RACE reads were re-called with MiXCR into one record per CDR3 protein. The table has over a million distinct CDR3 sequences, approximately 59% seen once. The sequencing input was blood. The receptors were gathered from a man between 18 and 29 years old in good health. Each CDR3 is given with its conserved first and last residue. D genes are given only for firm matches. Rows give clone size only sometimes, using once, few, many, or a class for an expanded clone.

size	V	D	J	CDR3	DNA
-	TRBV5-1	-	TRBJ2-7	CAGSSGSFYEQYF	TGCGCCGGCAGCTCTGGGTCCTTTTACGAGCAGTACTTC
many	TRBV6-2/TRBV6-3	TRBD2	TRBJ2-3	CASSNSGATDTQYF	TGTGCCAGCAGTAATAGCGGGGCCACAGATACGCAGTATTTT
few	TRBV20-1	TRBD2	TRBJ2-1	CSARWVAGEYYSYNEQFF	TGCAGTGCTAGATGGGTAGCGGGAGAGTACTACTCCTACAATGAGCAGTTCTTC
-	TRBV7-2	TRBD1	TRBJ1-1	CASSLELNRGYMNTEAFF	TGTGCCAGCAGCTTAGAATTAAACAGGGGATACATGAACACTGAAGCTTTCTTT
-	TRBV27	TRBD1	TRBJ1-1	CASSYDRAIGTEAFF	TGTGCCAGCAGTTACGACAGGGCGATCGGAACTGAAGCTTTCTTT
-	TRBV11-2	-	TRBJ2-3	CASSLAMGGTQYF	TGTGCCAGCAGCTTGGCGATGGGGGGTACGCAGTATTTT
-	TRBV4-1	TRBD2	TRBJ2-6	CASSQGGRGVGANVLTF	TGCGCCAGCAGCCAAGGCGGGAGGGGTGTTGGGGCCAACGTCCTGACTTTC
-	TRBV10-3	-	TRBJ1-6	CAISESSGGSPLHF	TGTGCCATCAGTGAGTCGTCGGGGGGTTCACCCCTCCACTTT
few	TRBV7-2	-	TRBJ2-1	CASSLVSDPPYNEQFF	TGTGCCAGCAGCTTAGTATCGGACCCCCCCTACAATGAGCAGTTCTTC
-	TRBV6-5	-	TRBJ2-7	CASSYSPLPLYEQYF	TGTGCCAGCAGTTACTCCCCCCTCCCGCTTTACGAGCAGTACTTC
-	TRBV6-5	TRBD1	TRBJ2-1	CASSRGTEHSYNEQFF	TGTGCCAGCAGCCGTGGGACAGAGCACTCCTACAATGAGCAGTTCTTC
many	TRBV4-2	-	TRBJ2-7	CASSQVKGLSYEQYF	TGTGCCAGCAGCCAAGTAAAAGGGCTTTCTTACGAGCAGTACTTC
-	TRBV6-2/TRBV6-3	-	TRBJ2-7	CASSQTGTPTLSYEQYF	TGTGCCAGCAGTCAAACCGGGACACCAACTCTCTCCTACGAGCAGTACTTC
few	TRBV20-1	-	TRBJ2-1	CSANRLLAENNEQFF	TGCAGTGCCAACCGCTTATTAGCGGAAAACAATGAGCAGTTCTTC
many	TRBV15	-	TRBJ2-7	CATSRDGYEQYF	TGTGCCACCAGCAGAGATGGGTACGAGCAGTACTTC
-	TRBV2	-	TRBJ1-6	CASTRNGQPYNSPLHF	TGTGCCAGCACCCGAAACGGGCAGCCGTATAATTCACCCCTCCACTTT
-	TRBV10-3	TRBD1	TRBJ2-1	CATRTEGAHPEQFF	TGTGCCACCCGGACAGAGGGGGCCCACCCTGAGCAGTTCTTC
-	TRBV12-3/TRBV12-4	TRBD2	TRBJ2-3	CASSLGPGLGGTDTQYF	TGTGCCAGCAGTTTAGGCCCGGGACTAGGCGGCACAGATACGCAGTATTTT
-	TRBV12-3/TRBV12-4	-	TRBJ2-5	CASSFAAGGGETQYF	TGTGCCAGCAGTTTTGCAGCAGGGGGGGGCGAGACCCAGTACTTC
-	TRBV3-1	-	TRBJ1-4	CASSRGYNEKLFF	TGTGCCAGCAGCCGCGGATATAATGAAAAACTGTTTTTT
-	TRBV28	TRBD1	TRBJ1-4	CASRGQVNEKLFF	TGTGCCAGTCGGGGACAGGTTAATGAAAAACTGTTTTTT
-	TRBV20-1	TRBD1	TRBJ2-3	CSASGQGTDTQYF	TGCAGTGCTAGTGGACAGGGAACAGATACGCAGTATTTT
once	TRBV4-3	-	TRBJ2-7	CASSHLDSLGSYEQYF	TGCGCCAGCAGCCACCTAGACAGCCTAGGATCCTACGAGCAGTACTTC
few	TRBV7-2	-	TRBJ2-3	CASSLVGKLDTRYF	TGTGCCAGCAGCTTAGTAGGGAAGCTAGATACGCGGTATTTT
-	TRBV25-1	-	TRBJ1-2	CASSDRTPAGYTF	TGTGCCAGCAGTGATAGGACACCGGCGGGCTACACCTTC
-	TRBV5-1	TRBD2	TRBJ2-1	CASTPASGGYNEQFF	TGCGCCAGCACTCCCGCTAGCGGGGGATACAATGAGCAGTTCTTC
-	TRBV28	TRBD2	TRBJ2-5	CASSLVGRGASQETQYF	TGTGCCAGCAGTTTAGTGGGGCGGGGGGCTTCCCAAGAGACCCAGTACTTC
few	TRBV14	TRBD2	TRBJ2-7	CASSQLAGFRYEQYF	TGTGCCAGCAGCCAGCTAGCGGGATTTAGGTACGAGCAGTACTTC
-	TRBV6-5	TRBD1	TRBJ2-3	CASSYGQGARDTQYF	TGTGCCAGCAGTTACGGGCAGGGGGCAAGGGATACGCAGTATTTT
-	TRBV2	TRBD2	TRBJ2-2	CASTRTSGGGGELFF	TGTGCCAGCACCCGGACTAGCGGGGGTGGCGGGGAGCTGTTTTTT
-	TRBV28	-	TRBJ1-2	CASSLSAGSDGYTF	TGTGCCAGCAGTTTATCCGCAGGGAGCGATGGCTACACCTTC
-	TRBV2	TRBD2	TRBJ2-4	CASSDREGKNIQYF	TGTGCCAGCAGTGATCGGGAGGGCAAAAACATTCAGTACTTC
few	TRBV12-3/TRBV12-4	-	TRBJ2-7	CASSFSRPSEQYF	TGTGCCAGCAGTTTTTCGCGTCCCTCCGAGCAGTACTTC
few	TRBV6-2/TRBV6-3	-	TRBJ1-5	CASSYDGAGVNQPQHF	TGTGCCAGCAGTTACGACGGGGCAGGGGTCAATCAGCCCCAGCATTTT
once	TRBV12-5	TRBD2	TRBJ2-3	CASGLGLAGVDTQYF	TGTGCTAGTGGTCTGGGACTAGCGGGGGTTGATACGCAGTATTTT
-	TRBV2	TRBD2	TRBJ2-1	CASSSGPTDEQFF	TGTGCCAGTTCTAGCGGCCCTACGGATGAGCAGTTCTTC
few	TRBV21-1	-	TRBJ2-7	CASSKNLAGGHYEQYF	TGTGCCAGCAGCAAAAATCTAGCGGGGGGCCACTACGAGCAGTACTTC
-	TRBV10-3	-	TRBJ1-1	CAISESEGVNTEAFF	TGTGCCATCAGTGAGTCTGAAGGGGTGAACACTGAAGCTTTCTTT
-	TRBV6-5	-	TRBJ1-1	CASSYRNLNTEAFF	TGTGCCAGCAGTTATAGGAACCTGAACACTGAAGCTTTCTTT
-	TRBV6-1	TRBD1	TRBJ2-7	CASSDWDRPSYEQYF	TGTGCCAGCAGTGATTGGGACAGGCCGTCCTACGAGCAGTACTTC
-	TRBV7-6	-	TRBJ2-1	CASSLAWETQFF	TGTGCCAGCAGCTTGGCGTGGGAGACCCAGTTCTTC
-	TRBV4-3	TRBD1	TRBJ1-5	CASSHRTGGQPQHF	TGCGCCAGCAGCCACCGGACAGGAGGCCAGCCCCAGCATTTT
few	TRBV29-1	-	TRBJ2-7	CSVAARATYEQYF	TGCAGCGTTGCCGCCAGGGCAACCTACGAGCAGTACTTC
-	TRBV12-3/TRBV12-4	-	TRBJ2-2	CASSLEWGPYMGNTGELFF	TGTGCCAGCAGTTTAGAATGGGGCCCCTACATGGGGAACACCGGGGAGCTGTTTTTT
once	TRBV7-2	-	TRBJ2-1	CASSPLGGSSEQFF	TGTGCCAGCAGCCCTCTGGGAGGCTCGAGTGAGCAGTTCTTC
-	TRBV29-1	TRBD1	TRBJ2-3	CSVERTGGADTQYF	TGCAGCGTTGAGAGGACAGGGGGCGCAGATACGCAGTATTTT
-	TRBV29-1	TRBD2	TRBJ2-3	CSVVLTSGRYADTQYF	TGCAGCGTCGTCCTGACTAGCGGGAGATATGCGGATACGCAGTATTTT
-	TRBV20-1	-	TRBJ2-1	CSAPTYNEQFF	TGCAGTGCTCCGACCTACAATGAGCAGTTCTTC
few	TRBV7-9	-	TRBJ1-5	CASSLGYVSQPQHF	TGTGCCAGCAGCTTAGGGTACGTCTCTCAGCCCCAGCATTTT
-	TRBV7-2	TRBD2	TRBJ2-3	CASRVLAGGSTQYF	TGTGCCAGCAGAGTACTAGCGGGAGGATCCACGCAGTATTTT
-	TRBV4-1	-	TRBJ2-3	CASSQEWDAYTDTQYF	TGCGCCAGCAGCCAAGAATGGGACGCATACACAGATACGCAGTATTTT